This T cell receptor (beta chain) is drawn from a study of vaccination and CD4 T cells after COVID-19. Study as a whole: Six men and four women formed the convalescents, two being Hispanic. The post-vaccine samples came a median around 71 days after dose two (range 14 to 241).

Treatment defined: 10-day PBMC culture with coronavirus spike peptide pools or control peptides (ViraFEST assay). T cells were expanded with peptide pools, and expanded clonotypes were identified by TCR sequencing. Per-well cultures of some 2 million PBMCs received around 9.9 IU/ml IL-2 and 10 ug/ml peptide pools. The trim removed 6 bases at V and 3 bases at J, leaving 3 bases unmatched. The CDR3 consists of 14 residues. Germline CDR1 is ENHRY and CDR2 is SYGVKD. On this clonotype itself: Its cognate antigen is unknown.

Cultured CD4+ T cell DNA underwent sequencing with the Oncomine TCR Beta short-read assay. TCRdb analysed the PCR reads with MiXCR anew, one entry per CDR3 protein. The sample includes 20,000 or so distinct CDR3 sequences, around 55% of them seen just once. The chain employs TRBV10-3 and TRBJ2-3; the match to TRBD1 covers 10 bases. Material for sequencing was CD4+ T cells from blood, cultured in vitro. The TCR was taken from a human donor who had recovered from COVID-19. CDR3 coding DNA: TGTGCCATCAGCAGGACAGGGGGGACAGATACGCAGTATTTT. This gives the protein CAISRTGGTDTQYF.